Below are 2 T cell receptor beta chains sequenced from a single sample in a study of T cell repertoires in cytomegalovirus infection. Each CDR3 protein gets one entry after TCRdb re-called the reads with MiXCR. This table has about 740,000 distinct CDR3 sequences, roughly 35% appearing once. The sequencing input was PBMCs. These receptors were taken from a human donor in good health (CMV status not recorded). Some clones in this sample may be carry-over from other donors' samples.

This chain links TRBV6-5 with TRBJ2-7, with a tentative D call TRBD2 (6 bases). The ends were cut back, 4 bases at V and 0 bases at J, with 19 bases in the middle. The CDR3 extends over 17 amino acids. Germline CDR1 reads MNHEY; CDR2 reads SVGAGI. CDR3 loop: CASSSRVAEAFSYEQYF. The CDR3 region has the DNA TGTGCCAGCAGTTCCCGAGTAGCGGAGGCTTTCTCCTACGAGCAGTACTTC.

The CDR3 DNA sequence: TGTGCCAGCAGTTATGGTTCGGGGGCAGGGGGGGACTATGGCTACACCTTC. Its protein product is CASSYGSGAGGDYGYTF. The chain couples TRBV12-3 or TRBV12-4 to TRBJ1-2, with 7 bases fitting TRBD1. The CDR3 runs to 17 residues. V gave up 4 bases and J gave up 3 bases; unmatched junction bases: 14.